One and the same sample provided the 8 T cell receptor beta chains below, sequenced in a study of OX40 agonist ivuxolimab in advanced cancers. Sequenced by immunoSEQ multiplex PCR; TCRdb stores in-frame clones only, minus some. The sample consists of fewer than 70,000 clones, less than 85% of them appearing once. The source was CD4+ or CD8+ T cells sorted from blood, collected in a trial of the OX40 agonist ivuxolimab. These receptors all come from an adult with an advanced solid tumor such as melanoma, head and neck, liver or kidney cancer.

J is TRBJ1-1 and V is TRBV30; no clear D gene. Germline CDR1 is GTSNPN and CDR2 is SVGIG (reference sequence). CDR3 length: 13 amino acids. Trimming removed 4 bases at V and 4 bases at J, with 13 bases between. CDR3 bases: TGTGCCTGGACTTATGCAGAGGGCACTGAAGCTTTCTTT. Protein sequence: CAWTYAEGTEAFF. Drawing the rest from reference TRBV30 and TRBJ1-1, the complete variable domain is SQTIHQWPATLVQPVGSPLSLECTVEGTSNPNLYWYRQAAGRGLQLLFYSVGIGQISSEVPQNLSASRPQDRQFILSSKKLLLSDSGFYLCAWTYAEGTEAFFGQGTRLTVV.

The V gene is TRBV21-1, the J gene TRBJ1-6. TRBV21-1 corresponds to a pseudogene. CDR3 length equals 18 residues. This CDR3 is CASTDCYRDRRVYSPLHF. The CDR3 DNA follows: TGTGCCAGCACCGACTGCTACCGAGATCGGAGGGTTTATTCACCCCTCCACTTT.

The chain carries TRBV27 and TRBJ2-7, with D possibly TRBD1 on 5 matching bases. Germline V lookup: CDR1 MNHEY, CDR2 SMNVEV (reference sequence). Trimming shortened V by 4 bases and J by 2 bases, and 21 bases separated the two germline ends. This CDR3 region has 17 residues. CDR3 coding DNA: TGTGCCAGCAGTTCTCTCATTACAGGTGGACAAACCTACGAGCAGTACTTC. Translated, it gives CASSSLITGGQTYEQYF.

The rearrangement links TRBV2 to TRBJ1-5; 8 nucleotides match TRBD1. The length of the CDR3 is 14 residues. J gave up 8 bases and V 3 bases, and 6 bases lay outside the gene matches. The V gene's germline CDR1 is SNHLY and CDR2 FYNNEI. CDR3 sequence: CASSESGGGEPQHF. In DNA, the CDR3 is TGTGCCAGCAGTGAGTCAGGGGGCGGAGAGCCCCAGCATTTT.

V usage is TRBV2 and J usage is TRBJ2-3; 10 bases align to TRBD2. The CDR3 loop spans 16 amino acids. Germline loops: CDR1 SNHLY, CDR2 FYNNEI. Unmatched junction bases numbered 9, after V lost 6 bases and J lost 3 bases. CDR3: CASSPGTAGGTDTQYF. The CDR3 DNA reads TGTGCCAGCAGCCCCGGAACAGCGGGGGGGACAGATACGCAGTATTTT.

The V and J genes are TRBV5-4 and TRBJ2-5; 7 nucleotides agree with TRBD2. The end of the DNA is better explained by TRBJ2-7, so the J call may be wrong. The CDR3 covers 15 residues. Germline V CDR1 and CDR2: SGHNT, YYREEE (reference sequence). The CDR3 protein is CASSPGGSGSYEQYF. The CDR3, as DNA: TGTGCCAGCAGCCCGGGGGGTAGCGGATCCTACGAGCAGTACTTC.

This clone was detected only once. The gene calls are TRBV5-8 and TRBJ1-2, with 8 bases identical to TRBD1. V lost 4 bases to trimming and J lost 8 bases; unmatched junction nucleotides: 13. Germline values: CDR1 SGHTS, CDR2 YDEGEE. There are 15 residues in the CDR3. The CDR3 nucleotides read TGTGCCAGCAGCCCCTCGACAGGGGCGGGCTTAGGCTACACCTTC. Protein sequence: CASSPSTGAGLGYTF.

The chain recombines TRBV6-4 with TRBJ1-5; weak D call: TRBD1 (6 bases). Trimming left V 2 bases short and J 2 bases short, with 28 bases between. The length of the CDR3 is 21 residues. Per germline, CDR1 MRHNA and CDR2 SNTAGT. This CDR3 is CASSDPLDSPVSRMGNQPQHF. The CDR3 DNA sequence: TGTGCCAGCAGTGACCCGTTGGACAGCCCGGTAAGCAGAATGGGCAATCAGCCCCAGCATTTT.